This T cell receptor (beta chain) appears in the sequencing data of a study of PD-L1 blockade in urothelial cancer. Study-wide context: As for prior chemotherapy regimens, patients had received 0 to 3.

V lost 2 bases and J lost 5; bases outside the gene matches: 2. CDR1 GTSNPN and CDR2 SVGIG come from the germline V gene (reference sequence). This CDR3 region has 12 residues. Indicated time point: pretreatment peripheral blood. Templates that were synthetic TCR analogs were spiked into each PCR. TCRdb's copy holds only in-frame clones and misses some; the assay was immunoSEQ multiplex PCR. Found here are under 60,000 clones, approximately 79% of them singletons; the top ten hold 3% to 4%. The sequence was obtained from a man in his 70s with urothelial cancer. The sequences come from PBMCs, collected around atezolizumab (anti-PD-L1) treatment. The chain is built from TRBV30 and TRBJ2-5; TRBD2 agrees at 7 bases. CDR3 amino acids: CAWSPAGETQYF. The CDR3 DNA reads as TGTGCCTGGAGTCCAGCGGGGGAGACCCAGTACTTC.